The 29 T cell receptor beta chains below all came from one sample that was sequenced in a study of T cell repertoires in cytomegalovirus infection. TCRdb recomputed calls from the reads with MiXCR, one row per CDR3 protein. The sample includes fewer than 350,000 distinct CDR3 sequences, 9.5% of them seen just once. Sequencing input: PBMCs. The receptor source for this set is a human donor in good health (CMV status not recorded). Some clones in this sample may be carry-over from other donors' samples.

This clonotype was counted at least ten times. The genes are TRBV7-2 and TRBJ2-1; D possibly corresponds to TRBD1 (6 bases). Deletions cut 5 bases from V and 0 bases from J, with 17 bases between. The length of the CDR3 is 17 residues. Germline loops: CDR1 SGHTA, CDR2 FQGNSA. CDR3 DNA sequence: TGTGCCAGCAGCCTTGGACAGCCCTTGAGCTCCTACAATGAGCAGTTCTTC. Protein product: CASSLGQPLSSYNEQFF.

This rearrangement joins TRBV9 to TRBJ1-5, with D unresolved. CDR1 is SGDLS and CDR2 is YYNGEE in the germline V gene. Trimming pared 4 bases from V and 9 bases from J, leaving 14 bases between. The CDR3 contains 13 residues. CDR3 nucleotide sequence: TGTGCCAGCAGCCCCCGGGTCCAAGGGCCCCAGCATTTT. Translated, it gives CASSPRVQGPQHF.

This clonotype appeared a few times. V gene TRBV2 combines with J gene TRBJ2-4; 11 bases map to TRBD2. Germline V gene data show CDR1 as SNHLY and CDR2 as FYNNEI. V shed 4 bases, J shed 3 bases, and the junction held 2 bases outside the gene matches. CDR3 length equals 15 residues. The CDR3 DNA reads TGTGCCAGCAGTGGAACTAGCGGGGGCAAAAACATTCAGTACTTC. As protein: CASSGTSGGKNIQYF.

This clonotype was counted at least ten times. The rearrangement joins TRBV7-9 to TRBJ2-2; D is ambiguous. CDR1 SEHNR and CDR2 FQNEAQ come from the germline V gene (reference sequence). Trimming left V 1 base short and J 2 bases short, with 11 bases between. The length of the CDR3 is 16 residues. The CDR3 here is CASSLVPGPNTGELFF. CDR3 coding DNA: TGTGCCAGCAGCTTAGTGCCAGGCCCCAACACCGGGGAGCTGTTTTTT.

This clonotype has more than one count but fewer than ten. CDR3 amino acids: CASSQGQTSGYNEQFF. CDR3 in DNA: TGTGCCAGCAGCCAAGGACAGACTAGCGGTTACAATGAGCAGTTCTTC. The rearrangement uses TRBV4-2 and TRBJ2-1, with TRBD2 matching 9 bases. V dropped 1 base and J dropped 4; count of bases not matched to a gene: 5. The CDR3 is 16 residues long. Germline CDR1 reads LGHNA; CDR2 reads YNFKEQ.

The chain couples TRBV18 to TRBJ2-5; maybe TRBD2 (5 bases). This CDR3 comprises 13 residues. Between the trimmed V and J ends, which lost 4 bases and 7 bases, there was a span of 13 bases. Germline assignment: CDR1 KGHSH and CDR2 LQKENI. The CDR3 DNA reads as TGTGCCAGCTCACTGGACGGTGCGGGGACCCAGTACTTC. This gives the protein CASSLDGAGTQYF.

The CDR3 protein is CASTIGQGGNTIYF. CDR3 DNA sequence: TGTGCCAGCACCATTGGACAGGGAGGAAACACCATATATTTT. The chain links TRBV7-2 to TRBJ1-3, with TRBD1 matching over 8 bases. V gave up 7 bases and J gave up 4 bases; unmatched junction bases: 6. Germline V gene sequence: CDR1 SGHTA, CDR2 FQGNSA. The CDR3 loop spans 14 amino acids.

The chain combines TRBV28 with TRBJ1-6; a weak D match, TRBD1 (5 bases). V was cut by 3 bases and J by 9 bases, with 12 bases left in between. CDR3 length: 14 amino acids. CDR1 is MDHEN and CDR2 is SYDVKM in the germline V gene. The CDR3 loop reads CASSFPGRGSPLHF. CDR3 nucleotides: TGTGCCAGCAGTTTCCCGGGAAGGGGTTCACCCCTCCACTTT.

This clonotype was observed at least ten times. The rearrangement links TRBV28 to TRBJ2-7; D unclear. The CDR3 is 11 amino acids. The V and J ends lost 8 bases and 0 bases respectively, with 5 bases between them. In germline, CDR1 is MDHEN, CDR2 SYDVKM. CDR3 sequence reads: CASVGSYEQYF. In DNA, the CDR3 is TGTGCCAGCGTCGGCTCCTACGAGCAGTACTTC.

This clonotype has just a few counts. The CDR3 coding sequence is TGTGCCAGTACCCCTAGTTGGGGACAGGGGGCTTGGAGTAGCAATCAGCCCCAGCATTTT. Translated: CASTPSWGQGAWSSNQPQHF. The chain joins TRBV19 to TRBJ1-5; 12 positions agree with TRBD1. After removal of 7 bases from V and 0 bases from J, the junction contained 16 bases not matched to a gene. CDR1 and CDR2 (germline): LNHDA, SQIVND (reference sequence). This CDR3 has 20 residues.

This chain joins TRBV12-3 or TRBV12-4 and TRBJ2-5; 8 nucleotides align to TRBD1. The CDR3 has 15 residues. After removal of 4 bases from V and 5 bases from J, the junction contained 9 bases not matched to a gene. CDR3 DNA sequence: TGTGCCAGCAGTTCATGGACAGGGATCTTCGAGACCCAGTACTTC. Protein product: CASSSWTGIFETQYF.

The chain is built from TRBV5-4 and TRBJ2-1; 9 bases line up with TRBD2. The CDR3 is 17 amino acids. The junction had 10 bases not matched to a gene; V was cut back by 2 bases and J by 4 bases. The germline V gene encodes CDR1 SGHNT and CDR2 YYREEE (reference sequence). Here the CDR3 reads CASSLGASGTGYNEQFF. CDR3 DNA: TGTGCCAGCAGCTTAGGGGCTAGCGGGACCGGATACAATGAGCAGTTCTTC.

This chain joins TRBV25-1 and TRBJ2-3, with D possibly TRBD1 on 6 matching bases. V gave up 1 base and J gave up 11 bases, with 13 bases separating them. Germline V gives CDR1 MGHDK, CDR2 SYGVNS. CDR3 length equals 13 residues. The CDR3 region is CASSESWGLLQYF. The DNA for the CDR3 is TGTGCCAGCAGTGAATCGTGGGGGCTATTGCAGTATTTT.

Ten or more counts support this clonotype. The CDR3 coding sequence is TGTGCCAGCAGTTCATACCCGGGCCTGAGCTCCTACGAGCAGTACTTC. Its translation: CASSSYPGLSSYEQYF. The rearrangement uses TRBV28 and TRBJ2-7; D is unresolved. CDR3 length: 16 residues. The V and J ends lost 4 bases and 0 bases respectively, with 16 bases between them. The germline V gene has CDR1 MDHEN and CDR2 SYDVKM.

This clonotype was counted between two and nine times. V is TRBV28 and J is TRBJ1-5; 8 bases line up with TRBD1. Germline CDR1 MDHEN, CDR2 SYDVKM. The length of the CDR3 is 15 residues. Unmatched junction bases numbered 6, after V lost 6 bases and J lost 2 bases. The CDR3 is CASRDPGQGNQPQHF. CDR3 bases: TGTGCCAGCAGGGATCCGGGACAGGGCAATCAGCCCCAGCATTTT.

The chain couples TRBV20-1 to TRBJ2-7, with D perhaps TRBD1 (5 bases). The CDR3 totals 12 residues. Trimming took 6 bases from V and 2 from J, leaving 11 bases between them. Germline V gene sequence: CDR1 DFQATT, CDR2 SNEGSKA (reference sequence). The CDR3 coding sequence is TGCAGTGCAATAGGGGCGACCTACGAGCAGTACTTC. Translating gives CSAIGATYEQYF.

This clonotype was recorded at least ten times. The J gene is TRBJ2-3, the V gene TRBV7-2; 9 bases match TRBD2. Germline CDR1 and CDR2: SGHTA and FQGNSA. Trimming cost V 0 bases and J 0 bases; bases outside gene matches: 10. The CDR3 is 19 residues long. The CDR3 sequence is CASSLASGSGRTSTDTQYF. The CDR3 DNA reads TGTGCCAGCAGCTTAGCCAGCGGTAGCGGGAGAACTAGCACAGATACGCAGTATTTT. Looking up the rest from reference TRBV7-2 and TRBJ2-3 gives the full variable domain: GAGVSQSPSNKVTEKGKDVELRCDPISGHTALYWYRQSLGQGLEFLIYFQGNSAPDKSGLPSDRFSAERTGGSVSTLTIQRTQQEDSAVYLCASSLASGSGRTSTDTQYFGPGTRLTVL.

This clonotype was picked up a small number of times. CDR3 in amino acids: CASRRGGLRETQYF. The DNA of the CDR3 is TGTGCCAGCAGGAGGGGGGGGCTGCGAGAGACCCAGTACTTC. J is TRBJ2-5 and V is TRBV28; TRBD2 is a possible D gene (7 bases). From germline, CDR1 is MDHEN and CDR2 SYDVKM. V was pared by 6 bases and J by 4 bases, with 15 bases between. The CDR3 loop spans 14 amino acids.

This clonotype showed up many times. V and J are TRBV7-2 and TRBJ2-5; TRBD2 might be the D (7 bases). CDR1 is SGHTA, CDR2 FQGNSA, per germline. The CDR3 is made up of 19 amino acids. Trimming pared 1 base from V and 7 bases from J, leaving 28 bases between. CDR3 protein: CASSLVGLRGGPSEGTQYF. CDR3 coding DNA: TGTGCCAGCAGCTTAGTAGGGTTGAGGGGGGGGCCGAGTGAAGGGACCCAGTACTTC.

This clonotype showed up just a few times. The genes are TRBV6-5 and TRBJ2-5; no firm D call. Germline V gene lookup returns CDR1 MNHEY and CDR2 SVGAGI. There are 11 residues in the CDR3. The V and J ends lost 6 bases and 2 bases respectively, with 4 bases between them. Here the CDR3 DNA reads TGTGCCAGCAGACAACAAGAGACCCAGTACTTC. Translating gives CASRQQETQYF.

The sample holds a few counts of this clonotype. The gene calls are TRBV12-3 or TRBV12-4 and TRBJ1-2; D uncertain. The CDR3 runs 11 residues. Trimming shortened V by 2 bases and J by 8 bases, and 6 bases separated the two germline ends. CDR3 region: CASSLSGGYTF. CDR3 DNA: TGTGCCAGCAGTTTAAGTGGAGGCTACACCTTC.

This clonotype was recorded a few times. This chain links TRBV28 with TRBJ1-5, with 9 bases that match TRBD1. Germline values: CDR1 MDHEN, CDR2 SYDVKM. The CDR3 contains 16 residues. Unmatched junction bases numbered 12, after V lost 7 bases and J lost 5 bases. In DNA, the CDR3 is TGTGCCAGCAATCGGCCGGACAGGGGTTACTATCAGCCCCAGCATTTT. Amino acid sequence: CASNRPDRGYYQPQHF.

The sample holds a few counts of this clonotype. The rearrangement joins TRBV10-3 to TRBJ1-5; D is undetermined. Germline CDR1 is ENHRY and CDR2 is SYGVKD. Trimming left V 10 bases short and J 0 bases short, with 7 bases between. The CDR3 is 12 amino acids. The CDR3 nucleotides are TGTGCCACGTCTAATAGCAATCAGCCCCAGCATTTT. Amino acids: CATSNSNQPQHF.

This clonotype was observed at least ten times. The chain joins TRBV5-5 to TRBJ2-5; D is uncertain. The CDR3 totals 12 residues. V gave up 1 base and J gave up 4 bases, with 5 bases separating them. CDR1 and CDR2 from the germline V gene are SGHKS and YYEKEE (reference sequence). This CDR3 is CASSLSLETQYF. CDR3 coding DNA: TGTGCCAGCAGCTTGTCTCTAGAGACCCAGTACTTC. The whole variable domain, remainder taken from reference TRBV5-5 and TRBJ2-5, is DAGVTQSPTHLIKTRGQQVTLRCSPISGHKSVSWYQQVLGQGPQFIFQYYEKEERGRGNFPDRFSARQFPNYSSELNVNALLLGDSALYLCASSLSLETQYFGPGTRLLVL.

The rearrangement joins TRBV12-3 or TRBV12-4 to TRBJ2-5, with 9 bases aligning to TRBD2. V gave up 7 bases and J gave up 3 bases; unmatched junction bases: 12. This CDR3 has 16 amino acids. Written as DNA, the CDR3 is TGTGCCAGCAAGGACTTGGCGGGGGGGAGGAAAGAGACCCAGTACTTC. This sequence encodes CASKDLAGGRKETQYF.

This chain connects TRBV20-1 to TRBJ2-3, with a possible D match to TRBD2 (5 bases). Germline CDR1 and CDR2: DFQATT and SNEGSKA (reference sequence). The CDR3 runs 14 residues. V was clipped by 3 bases and J by 7 bases, with 17 bases between them. CDR3 coding DNA: TGCAGTGCTAGCGAGTGGAGGAGCCTTAATACGCAGTATTTT. Amino acids: CSASEWRSLNTQYF.

This clonotype came up many times. CDR3 protein: CASSLRLRGGRRTDTQYF. As DNA, the CDR3 is TGTGCCAGCAGCTTAAGGCTCCGTGGGGGCCGGCGCACAGATACGCAGTATTTT. The J gene is TRBJ2-3, the V gene TRBV7-2; a weak D match, TRBD1 (6 bases). This CDR3 comprises 18 residues. V gave up 2 bases and J gave up 1 base, with 19 bases separating them. CDR1 and CDR2 (germline): SGHTA, FQGNSA.

This clonotype has a count of ten or more. V and J are TRBV7-7 and TRBJ2-3, with D uncertain. Trimming removed 6 bases from V and 2 bases from J, with 9 bases in between. The CDR3 is 13 amino acids. From germline, CDR1 is SSHAT and CDR2 FNYEAQ (reference sequence). The CDR3 reads CASRATVTDTQYF. DNA of the CDR3: TGTGCCAGCAGAGCGACTGTCACAGATACGCAGTATTTT.

This clonotype was counted only a few times. CDR3 region: CASSATGTGELFF. As DNA, the CDR3 is TGTGCCAGCAGCGCCACAGGGACCGGGGAGCTGTTTTTT. The chain recombines TRBV9 with TRBJ2-2; possibly TRBD1 for D (6 bases). Germline V CDR1 and CDR2: SGDLS, YYNGEE. V was cut by 3 bases and J by 5 bases, with 8 bases left in between. The CDR3 sequence is 13 residues long.